This T cell receptor (beta chain) appears in the sequencing data of a study of T cell repertoires in cytomegalovirus infection (dated by TCRdb to the late 2010s). Regarding the study in general: Because public TCR beta signatures pointed to carriage of CMV infection together with the matching HLA type, the HLA type of each donor mattered for the analysis.

Trimming takes 9 bases from V and 4 bases from J, and the germline ends sit 19 bases apart. The CDR3, cysteine through phenylalanine, is 14 amino acids long. Just CDR3 DNA is preserved here, 42 bases in frame from base 1. For CDR1 and CDR2, the germline V gene (reference sequence) lists LNHDA and SQIVND. Sequenced on an Illumina HiSeq 1500. TCRdb handled the public reads itself, with Q25 trimming in fastp and clone calling in MiXCR, and kept productive beta chains. Each entry is one CDR3 protein sequence, shown with its most common DNA and genes. For this sample there are approximately 500,000 distinct CDR3 sequences; about 15% appear just once. The ten largest clones represent 20% to 30% of the sample. What the work shows at the level of the full study, not this receptor alone: Carriers of CMV infection plus the relevant HLA type were discriminated by the cumulative frequency of public TCR beta family members in the study cohort and in an independent roughly 370-donor cohort. In the ex vivo response, HLA-C-restricted CMV-specific TCR beta clonotypes were dominant, and in two of eight donors the single most frequent clonotype came from this HLA-C-restricted group.

This clonotype was observed many times. There is no known antigen for this receptor. No quality values exist for individual bases; no much larger clone is one base distant. Sequenced input: CD8+ T cells from PBMCs. The rearrangement combines TRBV19 with TRBJ2-7; the D match is possibly TRBD1 or TRBD2, with 6 bases aligned in each. The sequence came from a human donor in good health (CMV status not recorded). Some clones in this sample may be carry-over from other donors' samples. For the CDR3, the sequence is CASRGLDGGYEQYF. The DNA sequence is given as TGTGCCAGCAGGGGACTCGATGGAGGGTACGAGCAGTACTTC.